This TCR beta chain came from a study of T cell responses to AZD1222 COVID-19 vaccine. The CDR3 extends over 17 amino acids. CDR1 and CDR2 (germline): LNHDA, SQIVND (reference sequence). V dropped 1 base and J dropped 2; count of bases not matched to a gene: 8. Method: immunoSEQ multiplex PCR; TCRdb's copy keeps in-frame clones and lacks some. The sample holds 150,000 to 200,000 clones, 90% seen once. The starting material was peripheral blood, obtained on day 0 of AZD1222 vaccination. The sequence was collected from an adult in good health. V usage is TRBV19 and J usage is TRBJ2-3; 8 nucleotides align to TRBD2. The CDR3 loop is CASSIASGGLNTDTQYF. The CDR3 region has the DNA TGTGCCAGTAGTATAGCCAGCGGGGGCCTAAACACAGATACGCAGTATTTT.